This T cell receptor (beta chain) was obtained from a study of somatic mutations in cytotoxic T cells in rheumatoid arthritis. This CDR3 comprises 13 residues. The germline CDR1 and CDR2 sequences are WSHSY and SAAADI. The V gene lost 4 bases and the J gene lost 5 bases, with 9 bases spanning the gap. Profiling relied on immunoSEQ multiplex PCR, and the TCRdb table lists in-frame clones only, not all of them. This table holds more than 25,000 clones, about four fifths found once. V is TRBV10-2 and J is TRBJ2-1, with a tentative D call TRBD2 (5 bases). Material for sequencing was CD8+ T cells sorted from blood. The sequence was obtained from a man between 50 and 59 years old in good health. DNA for the CDR3: TGCGCCAGCAGTGGAGGGCCACACAATGAGCAGTTCTTC. Protein product: CASSGGPHNEQFF.